Listed here is a single TCR beta chain. The data derive from a study of blood T cell repertoires in COVID-19. Study context: The United States, Italy and Spain supplied acute and convalescent COVID-19 samples. T cells, B-cell-depleted T cells, or PBMCs supplied cDNA or gDNA.

Trimming removed 3 bases at V and 9 bases at J, with 9 bases between. This CDR3 has 13 residues. Original data processing: Reference gene primers were amplified, and this amplification served to estimate nucleated cell counts. The data were produced by immunoSEQ multiplex PCR, yet TCRdb's version contains in-frame clones alone and is incomplete. V and J calls plus clone size are reproduced from that table; the DNA served to infer D and trimming. The repertoire holds 100,000 to 150,000 clones, with roughly four fifths as singletons. The V call is TRBV12-3 or TRBV12-4, the J call TRBJ1-6, with D perhaps matching TRBD1 (5 bases). What was sequenced was peripheral blood. The TCR sequence derives from a woman aged 55-69 years with acute or convalescent COVID-19. The CDR3, as DNA: TGTGCCAGCAGTTTTGGGGCACCTTCACCCCTCCACTTT. Protein sequence: CASSFGAPSPLHF.